The 9 T cell receptor beta chains below were found in one sample sequenced in a study of cytomegalovirus exposure and HLA in healthy donors. PCR employed 60 Vbeta and 13 Jbeta primers. Some clones are missing from TCRdb's copy, which holds only in-frame ones; the method was immunoSEQ multiplex PCR. The sample has approximately 100,000 clones, around 80% seen once. Sequencing was performed on PBMCs. The receptor set was obtained from a female donor in good health and CMV-seronegative.

The chain couples TRBV4-2 to TRBJ2-4; maybe TRBD2 (6 bases). V lost 0 bases and J lost 2, with 14 bases in between. The CDR3 runs to 17 residues. CDR1 is LGHNA, CDR2 YNFKEQ, per germline. DNA for the CDR3: TGTGCCAGCAGCCAAGAGGTTCCGGGGGATCCCAAAAACATTCAGTACTTC. Protein: CASSQEVPGDPKNIQYF.

The chain uses TRBV7-9 and TRBJ2-4; D ambiguous. Looked up from germline, CDR1 is SEHNR and CDR2 is FQNEAQ (reference sequence). This CDR3 is 14 amino acids long. The ends were cut back, 5 bases at V and 2 bases at J, with 10 bases in the middle. In DNA, the CDR3 is TGTGCCAGCAGCCCTAGTGGAACCAAAAACATTCAGTACTTC. Translation gives CASSPSGTKNIQYF.

The chain uses TRBV19 and TRBJ2-3, with D maybe TRBD1 (6 bases). The CDR3 sequence is 15 residues long. V lost 6 bases, J lost 2 bases, and 15 bases lay in between. Germline CDR1 LNHDA, CDR2 SQIVND (reference sequence). CDR3 region: CASSPGAGITDTQYF. The CDR3 DNA sequence: TGTGCCAGTAGCCCAGGGGCGGGTATCACAGATACGCAGTATTTT. The full variable domain, in which reference TRBV19 and TRBJ2-3 provide the parts outside the CDR3, is DGGITQSPKYLFRKEGQNVTLSCEQNLNHDAMYWYRQDPGQGLRLIYYSQIVNDFQKGDIAEGYSVSREKKESFPLTVTSAQKNPTAFYLCASSPGAGITDTQYFGPGTRLTVL.

This chain links TRBV13 with TRBJ2-2, with D hard to call. CDR1 and CDR2 (germline): PRHDT, FYEKMQ (reference sequence). CDR3 length: 11 residues. V lost 8 bases and J lost 6, with 7 bases in between. CDR3 amino acids: CASERAGELFF. DNA for the CDR3: TGTGCCAGCGAGCGCGCCGGGGAGCTGTTTTTT.

This chain uses TRBV23-1 with TRBJ1-2; D uncertain. TRBV23-1 is an open reading frame, and its role is uncertain. The CDR3 sequence is 17 residues long. Trimming took off 1 base at V and 2 bases at J, with 17 bases between the two ends. The CDR3: CASSQLRIVGKNYGYTF. The CDR3 DNA is TGCGCCAGCAGTCAATTACGGATCGTGGGCAAGAACTATGGCTACACCTTC.

CDR3 DNA: TGTGCCAGCAGTGAATCTAGCAGGGGTAACACCGGGGAGCTGTTTTTT. This codes for CASSESSRGNTGELFF. The chain recombines TRBV25-1 with TRBJ1-3, with TRBD1 as a possible D gene (6 bases). The DNA end is more similar to TRBJ2-2, so the J call may be wrong. The CDR3 sequence is 16 residues long. Germline CDR1 is MGHDK and CDR2 is SYGVNS.

The table lists this clone with a few counts. The same CDR3 can be traced to other DNA sequences in this sample. For the CDR3, the DNA is TGCAGCGTTCGGGGAGTCACTGAAGCTTTCTTT. This encodes CSVRGVTEAFF. The chain links TRBV29-1 to TRBJ1-1; unclear D gene. V was shortened by 5 bases and J by 4 bases, with 8 bases between the two germline ends. The CDR3 contains 11 residues. Germline lookup yields CDR1 SQVTM and CDR2 ANQGSEA.

CDR3 sequence (DNA): TGTGCCACCAGCAGCCGACAGGGGGCTGTCTCAGATACGCAGTATTTT. It codes for CATSSRQGAVSDTQYF. The J gene is TRBJ2-3, the V gene TRBV15, with 10 bases matching TRBD1. The CDR3 has 16 amino acids. Germline lookup yields CDR1 LNHNV and CDR2 YYDKDF (reference sequence). J lost 4 bases, V lost 3 bases, and 7 bases had no gene match.

This clone was seen only a few times. The chain joins TRBV12-2 to TRBJ1-1. TRBV12-2 is flagged as a pseudogene. The CDR3 totals 12 residues. The CDR3 coding sequence is TGTGCAAGTCGCTCCGGAGGACGGGAAGCTTTCTTT. It encodes CASRSGGREAFF.